A selection of T cell receptor beta chains follows, all from one sample in a study of blood T cell repertoires in COVID-19. The data were produced by immunoSEQ multiplex PCR, yet TCRdb's version contains in-frame clones alone and is incomplete. The table lists 95,000 to 150,000 clones, around nine tenths of them singletons. Sequencing was carried out using peripheral blood. These receptors all stem from a woman between 50 and 59 years old with active or convalescent COVID-19. CDR3s include the opening cysteine and the closing phenylalanine or tryptophan. The D gene is left open where the match is weak. Clone size is not always given. Where it is, it says once, few, many or a class for expanded clones.

clone size: .
J gene: TRBJ2-1
CDR3 length: 18
V gene: TRBV15
D gene: TRBD2
CDR3 protein: CATSIGLIAGATSNEQFF
CDR3 DNA: TGTGCCACCAGCATCGGGTTAATAGCGGGAGCGACTTCAAATGAGCAGTTCTTC

clone size: .
J gene: TRBJ2-2
CDR3 length: 14
V gene: TRBV28
D gene: .
CDR3 protein: CASSLRVNTGELFF
CDR3 DNA: TGTGCCAGCAGTTTAAGAGTAAACACCGGGGAGCTGTTTTTT

clone size: .
J gene: TRBJ1-5
CDR3 length: 15
V gene: TRBV19
D gene: .
CDR3 protein: CASSIGGGGIQPQHF
CDR3 DNA: TGTGCCAGTAGTATCGGGGGAGGGGGGATTCAGCCCCAGCATTTT

clone size: .
J gene: TRBJ2-7
CDR3 length: 18
V gene: TRBV3-1/TRBV3-2
D gene: TRBD2
CDR3 protein: CASSQSGRGVGYSYEQYF
CDR3 DNA: TGTGCCAGCAGCCAGAGCGGGAGAGGGGTTGGGTACTCCTACGAGCAGTACTTC

clone size: .
J gene: TRBJ2-7
CDR3 length: 12
V gene: TRBV29-1
D gene: TRBD2
CDR3 protein: CSVSGGRGEQYF
CDR3 DNA: TGCAGCGTGTCCGGCGGGAGGGGGGAGCAGTACTTC

clone size: .
J gene: TRBJ2-3
CDR3 length: 13
V gene: TRBV19
D gene: .
CDR3 protein: CASSGPYTDTQYF
CDR3 DNA: TGTGCCAGTAGTGGCCCTTACACAGATACGCAGTATTTT

clone size: .
J gene: TRBJ1-3
CDR3 length: 15
V gene: TRBV5-3
D gene: .
CDR3 protein: CARSPGGSSGNTIYF
CDR3 DNA: TGTGCCAGAAGCCCGGGGGGTAGCTCTGGAAACACCATATATTTT

clone size: .
J gene: TRBJ1-1
CDR3 length: 13
V gene: TRBV13
D gene: TRBD1
CDR3 protein: CASSHGTVTEAFF
CDR3 DNA: TGTGCCAGCAGCCACGGGACAGTCACTGAAGCTTTCTTT

clone size: .
J gene: TRBJ1-2
CDR3 length: 12
V gene: TRBV6-6
D gene: TRBD1
CDR3 protein: CASSLGTDGYTF
CDR3 DNA: TGTGCCAGCAGTTTGGGGACAGACGGCTACACCTTC

clone size: .
J gene: TRBJ2-7
CDR3 length: 15
V gene: TRBV7-8
D gene: TRBD1
CDR3 protein: CASSLAADRGYEQYF
CDR3 DNA: TGTGCCAGCAGCTTAGCGGCGGACAGGGGCTACGAGCAGTACTTC

clone size: .
J gene: TRBJ1-6
CDR3 length: 14
V gene: TRBV10-3
D gene: .
CDR3 protein: CAIKGPTGDGPLHF
CDR3 DNA: TGTGCCATCAAGGGCCCAACGGGAGATGGTCCCCTCCACTTT

clone size: .
J gene: TRBJ2-5
CDR3 length: 14
V gene: TRBV9
D gene: .
CDR3 protein: CASSPRQLQETQYF
CDR3 DNA: TGTGCCAGCAGCCCCCGACAGCTTCAAGAGACCCAGTACTTC

clone size: .
J gene: TRBJ1-4
CDR3 length: 14
V gene: TRBV9
D gene: .
CDR3 protein: CASADAGVGEKLFF
CDR3 DNA: TGTGCCAGCGCTGACGCGGGGGTGGGAGAAAAACTGTTTTTT

clone size: .
J gene: TRBJ2-1
CDR3 length: 16
V gene: TRBV9
D gene: .
CDR3 protein: CASSVGNSGNYNEQFF
CDR3 DNA: TGTGCCAGCAGCGTAGGTAATAGCGGCAATTACAATGAGCAGTTCTTC

clone size: .
J gene: TRBJ1-4
CDR3 length: 13
V gene: TRBV18
D gene: .
CDR3 protein: CASSSGQYEKLFF
CDR3 DNA: TGTGCCAGCTCATCTGGACAGTATGAAAAACTGTTTTTT

clone size: .
J gene: TRBJ1-2
CDR3 length: 13
V gene: TRBV28
D gene: TRBD1
CDR3 protein: CASSVGTDYGYTF
CDR3 DNA: TGTGCCAGCAGCGTCGGGACAGACTATGGCTACACCTTC

clone size: .
J gene: TRBJ2-1
CDR3 length: 15
V gene: TRBV3-1/TRBV3-2
D gene: TRBD2
CDR3 protein: CASSPGTSGRNEQFF
CDR3 DNA: TGTGCCAGCAGCCCGGGGACTAGCGGGAGGAATGAGCAGTTCTTC

clone size: .
J gene: TRBJ1-2
CDR3 length: 11
V gene: TRBV20-1
D gene: .
CDR3 protein: CSAPTGYGYTF
CDR3 DNA: TGCAGTGCCCCGACAGGTTATGGCTACACCTTC

clone size: .
J gene: TRBJ1-2
CDR3 length: 13
V gene: TRBV18
D gene: .
CDR3 protein: CASSADSWNGYTF
CDR3 DNA: TGTGCCAGCTCAGCGGACAGTTGGAATGGCTACACCTTC

clone size: .
J gene: TRBJ2-3
CDR3 length: 16
V gene: TRBV28
D gene: TRBD2
CDR3 protein: CASSLGLAGSTDTQYF
CDR3 DNA: TGTGCCAGCAGCCTGGGACTAGCGGGGAGCACAGATACGCAGTATTTT

clone size: .
J gene: TRBJ2-5
CDR3 length: 15
V gene: TRBV7-8
D gene: TRBD1
CDR3 protein: CASSLDRGHGETQYF
CDR3 DNA: TGTGCCAGCAGCTTAGACAGGGGGCATGGGGAGACCCAGTACTTC

clone size: .
J gene: TRBJ2-7
CDR3 length: 14
V gene: TRBV3-1/TRBV3-2
D gene: TRBD2
CDR3 protein: CASSHGGGSYEQYF
CDR3 DNA: TGTGCCAGCAGCCACGGCGGGGGGTCCTACGAGCAGTACTTC

clone size: .
J gene: TRBJ2-7
CDR3 length: 13
V gene: TRBV27
D gene: TRBD2
CDR3 protein: CASSLAGVREQYF
CDR3 DNA: TGTGCCAGCAGTTTAGCGGGAGTTCGCGAGCAGTACTTC

clone size: few
J gene: TRBJ1-6
CDR3 length: 16
V gene: TRBV9
D gene: .
CDR3 protein: CASSGGPRAYNSPLHF
CDR3 DNA: TGTGCCAGCAGCGGGGGGCCCCGCGCGTATAATTCACCCCTCCACTTT

clone size: few
J gene: TRBJ2-1
CDR3 length: 15
V gene: TRBV7-9
D gene: .
CDR3 protein: CASSLARQAGDEQFF
CDR3 DNA: TGTGCCAGCAGCTTAGCCCGACAGGCCGGCGATGAGCAGTTCTTC

clone size: .
J gene: TRBJ2-6
CDR3 length: 15
V gene: TRBV5-1
D gene: .
CDR3 protein: CASSLGQLGANVLTF
CDR3 DNA: TGCGCCAGCAGCCTCGGACAACTCGGGGCCAACGTCCTGACTTTC

clone size: .
J gene: TRBJ1-3
CDR3 length: 14
V gene: TRBV7-8
D gene: .
CDR3 protein: CASSLLFAGKTIYF
CDR3 DNA: TGTGCCAGCAGCTTACTATTTGCGGGGAAGACCATATATTTT

clone size: .
J gene: TRBJ2-3
CDR3 length: 14
V gene: TRBV27
D gene: .
CDR3 protein: CASSPSGSTDTQYF
CDR3 DNA: TGTGCCAGCAGTCCCTCCGGGAGCACAGATACGCAGTATTTT

clone size: .
J gene: TRBJ1-2
CDR3 length: 13
V gene: TRBV7-2
D gene: .
CDR3 protein: CASSLFDSYGYTF
CDR3 DNA: TGTGCCAGCAGCTTGTTTGACAGCTATGGCTACACCTTC

clone size: .
J gene: TRBJ1-2
CDR3 length: 11
V gene: TRBV5-1
D gene: .
CDR3 protein: CASSDQRGYTF
CDR3 DNA: TGCGCCAGCAGCGATCAACGGGGCTACACCTTC

clone size: once
J gene: TRBJ1-2
CDR3 length: 14
V gene: TRBV19
D gene: .
CDR3 protein: CASSIHRADYGYTF
CDR3 DNA: TGTGCCAGTAGTATCCACAGGGCGGACTATGGCTACACCTTC

clone size: .
J gene: TRBJ2-5
CDR3 length: 17
V gene: TRBV15
D gene: TRBD1
CDR3 protein: CATSTDRVVGTQETQYF
CDR3 DNA: TGTGCCACCAGCACCGACAGGGTAGTGGGAACCCAAGAGACCCAGTACTTC

clone size: .
J gene: TRBJ2-1
CDR3 length: 16
V gene: TRBV7-9
D gene: TRBD2
CDR3 protein: CASSLNAGGTYNEQFF
CDR3 DNA: TGTGCCAGCAGCTTAAACGCGGGAGGTACGTACAATGAGCAGTTCTTC

clone size: .
J gene: TRBJ1-4
CDR3 length: 16
V gene: TRBV18
D gene: .
CDR3 protein: CASSEQGSATNEKLFF
CDR3 DNA: TGTGCCAGCTCAGAACAGGGATCCGCAACTAATGAAAAACTGTTTTTT

clone size: .
J gene: TRBJ2-7
CDR3 length: 14
V gene: TRBV9
D gene: .
CDR3 protein: CASSEAPSRYEQYF
CDR3 DNA: TGTGCCAGCAGCGAGGCCCCTTCGCGGTACGAGCAGTACTTC

clone size: .
J gene: TRBJ1-1
CDR3 length: 14
V gene: TRBV4-3
D gene: .
CDR3 protein: CASSQGQANTEAFF
CDR3 DNA: TGCGCCAGCAGCCAAGGACAGGCGAACACTGAAGCTTTCTTT

clone size: .
J gene: TRBJ2-3
CDR3 length: 13
V gene: TRBV3-1/TRBV3-2
D gene: TRBD1
CDR3 protein: CASSRGQADTQYF
CDR3 DNA: TGTGCCAGCAGCCGAGGACAGGCAGATACGCAGTATTTT

clone size: .
J gene: TRBJ2-7
CDR3 length: 15
V gene: TRBV3-1/TRBV3-2
D gene: TRBD1
CDR3 protein: CASSRRGQVTYEQYF
CDR3 DNA: TGTGCCAGCAGCCGACGCGGACAGGTAACCTACGAGCAGTACTTC

clone size: .
J gene: TRBJ2-5
CDR3 length: 15
V gene: TRBV2
D gene: .
CDR3 protein: CASKGASGLQETQYF
CDR3 DNA: TGTGCCAGCAAGGGGGCTAGCGGGCTCCAAGAGACCCAGTACTTC

clone size: .
J gene: TRBJ2-7
CDR3 length: 12
V gene: TRBV3-1/TRBV3-2
D gene: .
CDR3 protein: CASTKTSGEQYF
CDR3 DNA: TGTGCCAGTACTAAAACCTCGGGCGAGCAGTACTTC

clone size: few
J gene: TRBJ2-1
CDR3 length: 16
V gene: TRBV20-1
D gene: .
CDR3 protein: CSASIRAGNSYNEQFF
CDR3 DNA: TGCAGTGCTAGTATCAGGGCAGGGAATTCCTACAATGAGCAGTTCTTC

clone size: .
J gene: TRBJ2-1
CDR3 length: 15
V gene: TRBV9
D gene: .
CDR3 protein: CASSPRPATYNEQFF
CDR3 DNA: TGTGCCAGCAGCCCCCGCCCTGCGACTTACAATGAGCAGTTCTTC

clone size: .
J gene: TRBJ2-1
CDR3 length: 18
V gene: TRBV15
D gene: TRBD2
CDR3 protein: CATSKSGGLADYYNEQFF
CDR3 DNA: TGTGCCACCAGCAAGTCAGGGGGACTAGCGGACTACTACAATGAGCAGTTCTTC

clone size: .
J gene: TRBJ2-5
CDR3 length: 15
V gene: TRBV5-4
D gene: .
CDR3 protein: CASSPGARSGETQYF
CDR3 DNA: TGTGCCAGCAGCCCCGGCGCCAGGTCTGGGGAGACCCAGTACTTC

clone size: .
J gene: TRBJ1-2
CDR3 length: 13
V gene: TRBV19
D gene: TRBD1
CDR3 protein: CASSNRQGDGYTF
CDR3 DNA: TGTGCCAGTAGTAATCGACAGGGGGATGGCTACACCTTC

clone size: .
J gene: TRBJ2-5
CDR3 length: 15
V gene: TRBV3-1/TRBV3-2
D gene: .
CDR3 protein: CASSQMVASAKTQYF
CDR3 DNA: TGTGCCAGCAGCCAGATGGTAGCGTCCGCCAAGACCCAGTACTTC

clone size: .
J gene: TRBJ2-1
CDR3 length: 13
V gene: TRBV7-2
D gene: .
CDR3 protein: CASSPERGSEQFF
CDR3 DNA: TGTGCCAGCAGCCCAGAGAGGGGGAGTGAGCAGTTCTTC

clone size: .
J gene: TRBJ2-2
CDR3 length: 16
V gene: TRBV7-9
D gene: .
CDR3 protein: CASSFPRTGGAGELFF
CDR3 DNA: TGTGCCAGCAGCTTTCCCCGGACTGGAGGGGCCGGGGAGCTGTTTTTT

clone size: .
J gene: TRBJ1-1
CDR3 length: 14
V gene: TRBV28
D gene: TRBD1
CDR3 protein: CASSWTGNLTEAFF
CDR3 DNA: TGTGCCAGCAGCTGGACAGGGAATCTCACTGAAGCTTTCTTT

clone size: .
J gene: TRBJ1-3
CDR3 length: 15
V gene: TRBV30
D gene: .
CDR3 protein: CAWSPGQPSGNTIYF
CDR3 DNA: TGTGCCTGGAGCCCCGGACAGCCCTCTGGAAACACCATATATTTT

clone size: .
J gene: TRBJ2-3
CDR3 length: 12
V gene: TRBV2
D gene: TRBD2
CDR3 protein: CASRLAGGTQYF
CDR3 DNA: TGTGCCAGCAGGCTAGCGGGAGGTACGCAGTATTTT

clone size: .
J gene: TRBJ1-6
CDR3 length: 14
V gene: TRBV30
D gene: .
CDR3 protein: CAWSTALGNSPLHF
CDR3 DNA: TGTGCCTGGTCAACAGCCTTGGGTAATTCACCCCTCCACTTT

clone size: .
J gene: TRBJ2-1
CDR3 length: 16
V gene: TRBV24-1
D gene: TRBD2
CDR3 protein: CATSDLGGRDINEQFF
CDR3 DNA: TGTGCCACCAGTGATTTAGGCGGGAGGGATATAAATGAGCAGTTCTTC

clone size: .
J gene: TRBJ2-2
CDR3 length: 14
V gene: TRBV5-6
D gene: .
CDR3 protein: CASSPPPGYGELFF
CDR3 DNA: TGTGCCAGCAGCCCCCCGCCGGGTTACGGGGAGCTGTTTTTT

clone size: .
J gene: TRBJ2-5
CDR3 length: 17
V gene: TRBV15
D gene: .
CDR3 protein: CATSRDYGGTEEETQYF
CDR3 DNA: TGTGCCACCAGCAGAGATTACGGCGGGACAGAAGAAGAGACCCAGTACTTC

clone size: .
J gene: TRBJ2-1
CDR3 length: 17
V gene: TRBV7-3
D gene: .
CDR3 protein: CASSLNSQVQHYNEQFF
CDR3 DNA: TGTGCCAGCAGCTTAAATTCCCAGGTCCAACATTACAATGAGCAGTTCTTC

clone size: .
J gene: TRBJ2-7
CDR3 length: 15
V gene: TRBV6-2/TRBV6-3
D gene: .
CDR3 protein: CASSYSASLRDEQYF
CDR3 DNA: TGTGCCAGCAGTTACTCGGCTAGTTTGCGCGACGAGCAGTACTTC

clone size: .
J gene: TRBJ2-7
CDR3 length: 15
V gene: TRBV6-2/TRBV6-3
D gene: .
CDR3 protein: CASSYSDYHSYEQYF
CDR3 DNA: TGTGCCAGCAGTTACTCAGACTACCACTCCTACGAGCAGTACTTC

clone size: .
J gene: TRBJ2-2
CDR3 length: 14
V gene: TRBV10-3
D gene: TRBD1
CDR3 protein: CATYGQGDTGELFF
CDR3 DNA: TGTGCCACCTACGGACAGGGGGACACCGGGGAGCTGTTTTTT

clone size: .
J gene: TRBJ1-1
CDR3 length: 15
V gene: TRBV11-2
D gene: TRBD1
CDR3 protein: CASSLSNRGNTEAFF
CDR3 DNA: TGTGCCAGCAGCTTGAGTAACAGGGGGAACACTGAAGCTTTCTTT